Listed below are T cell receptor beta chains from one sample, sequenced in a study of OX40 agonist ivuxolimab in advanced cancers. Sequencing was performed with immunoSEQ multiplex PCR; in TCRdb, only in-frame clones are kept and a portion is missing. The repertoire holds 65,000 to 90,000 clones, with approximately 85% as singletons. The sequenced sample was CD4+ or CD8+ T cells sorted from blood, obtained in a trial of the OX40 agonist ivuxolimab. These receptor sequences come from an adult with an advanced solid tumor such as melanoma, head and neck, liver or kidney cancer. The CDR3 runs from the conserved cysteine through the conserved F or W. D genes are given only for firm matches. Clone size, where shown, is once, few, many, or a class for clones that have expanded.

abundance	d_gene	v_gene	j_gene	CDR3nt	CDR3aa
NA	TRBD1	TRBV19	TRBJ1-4	TGTGCCAGTAGTATAGATCGGACAGGGACTGAAAAACTGTTTTTT	CASSIDRTGTEKLFF
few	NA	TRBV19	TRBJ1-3	TGTGCCAGTAGCCTACAGGTGCACTCTGGAAACACCATATATTTT	CASSLQVHSGNTIYF
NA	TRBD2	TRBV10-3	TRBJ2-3	TGTGCCATCAGTGAGACTAGCGGGAGGCCAACAGATACGCAGTATTTT	CAISETSGRPTDTQYF
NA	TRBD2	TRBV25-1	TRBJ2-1	TGTGCCAGCAGTGAATGGGAGGGGAGCTCCTACAATGAGCAGTTCTTC	CASSEWEGSSYNEQFF
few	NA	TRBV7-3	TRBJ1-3	TGTGCCAGCAGCTTCGGGGCCCAACCGAGCTCTGGAAACACCATATATTTT	CASSFGAQPSSGNTIYF
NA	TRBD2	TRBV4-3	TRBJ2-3	TGCGCCAGCAGCCAAGGACTAGCGGGGGGGAGAGATACGCAGTATTTT	CASSQGLAGGRDTQYF
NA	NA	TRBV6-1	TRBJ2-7	TGTGCCAGCGGGCCGAGGGAGGGGGGGTACGAGCAGTACTTC	CASGPREGGYEQYF
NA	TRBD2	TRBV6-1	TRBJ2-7	TGTGCCAGCAGTTTAGCGGGATCCTACGAGCAGTACTTC	CASSLAGSYEQYF
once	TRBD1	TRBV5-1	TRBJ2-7	TGCGCCAGCAACGGACAGGGGTCCACCTACGAGCAGTACTTC	CASNGQGSTYEQYF
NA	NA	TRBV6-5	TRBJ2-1	TGTGCCAGCAGCCCACCTACCTTGAATGAGCAGTTCTTC	CASSPPTLNEQFF
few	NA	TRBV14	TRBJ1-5	TGTGCCAGCAGCCAAGTGGGGATAAATCAGCCCCAGCATTTT	CASSQVGINQPQHF